This entry lists 22 T cell receptor beta chains sequenced from one sample in a study of CD8+ T cells in alopecia areata. The authors extracted RNA and reverse transcribed it into cDNA as the sequencing template. This table comes from immunoSEQ multiplex PCR, and its TCRdb copy is limited to in-frame clones, with some not included. The top ten clones hold over 1% of a sample with 210,000 or so clones, more than 55% of them seen once. Treatment reported: oral pan-JAK inhibitor, 5-10 mg twice daily. Sample: CD4+ T cells sorted from blood, taken around week 44, from a patient treated with tofacitinib. Receptor source: a human donor with alopecia areata.

This chain links TRBV2 with TRBJ1-4; 10 nucleotides agree with TRBD1. Germline V lookup: CDR1 SNHLY, CDR2 FYNNEI. The CDR3 consists of 15 residues. Losses at the gene ends were 2 bases for V and 10 bases for J; bases not matched to a gene: 7. The CDR3 loop reads CASSEKTGGFLKLFF. As DNA, the CDR3 is TGTGCCAGCAGTGAAAAGACAGGGGGCTTTTTAAAACTGTTTTTT.

The chain employs TRBV7-2 and TRBJ2-1; TRBD2 is a possible D gene (6 bases). The CDR3 totals 13 residues. Per germline, CDR1 SGHTA and CDR2 FQGNSA. V lost 4 bases to trimming and J lost 8 bases, with 12 bases between them. The CDR3 region has the DNA TGTGCCAGCAGCTCCCCAGCGGGCTATGAGCAGTTCTTC. Protein product: CASSSPAGYEQFF.

This CDR3 reads CASSLSARLQNIQYF. Written as DNA, the CDR3 is TGCGCCAGCAGCTTGTCGGCCCGGCTCCAGAACATTCAGTACTTC. V and J are TRBV5-1 and TRBJ2-4; D gene ambiguous. In germline, CDR1 is SGHRS, CDR2 YFSETQ. Between the trimmed V and J ends, which lost 1 base and 7 bases, there was a span of 15 bases. The CDR3 has 15 amino acids.

This chain uses TRBV7-2 with TRBJ2-7, with unresolved D. The V gene's germline CDR1 is SGHTA and CDR2 FQGNSA. This CDR3 has 13 amino acids. V shed 1 base and J shed 4 bases, with 8 bases lying between them. The CDR3 here is CASSLGGKYEQYF. The CDR3, as DNA: TGTGCCAGCAGCTTAGGGGGAAAATACGAGCAGTACTTC.

This rearrangement joins TRBV10-3 to TRBJ2-7; no clear D gene. CDR3 size: 13 residues. The V gene's germline CDR1 is ENHRY and CDR2 SYGVKD. The V gene lost 4 bases and the J gene lost 2 bases, with 9 bases spanning the gap. Written as DNA, the CDR3 is TGTGCCATCAGTGTTGAGGTGACCTACGAGCAGTACTTC. The encoded protein is CAISVEVTYEQYF.

J is TRBJ2-1 and V is TRBV5-1; D is ambiguous. This CDR3 is 14 amino acids long. V lost 4 bases to trimming and J lost 2 bases, with 10 bases between them. CDR1 and CDR2 (germline): SGHRS, YFSETQ. The CDR3 DNA follows: TGCGCCAGCAGCGTTGACACGACCTACAATGAGCAGTTCTTC. This sequence encodes CASSVDTTYNEQFF.

As for this clone: Other DNA sequences in this sample translate to the same CDR3. V and J are TRBV29-1 and TRBJ2-5; tentative D call: TRBD2 (5 bases). Per germline, CDR1 SQVTM and CDR2 ANQGSEA. This CDR3 contains 11 residues. V dropped 6 bases and J dropped 5 bases, with 10 bases sitting between them. CDR3 sequence: CSVRTGETQYF. The DNA of the CDR3 is TGCAGCGTACGGACGGGGGAGACCCAGTACTTC.

A word on this clone: One base away lies a much larger clone, so this may be a sequencing read error. Other DNA sequences in this specimen translate into the identical CDR3. The V gene is TRBV7-2, the J gene TRBJ1-5, with D perhaps TRBD1 (5 bases). V lost 2 bases, J lost 4 bases, and 6 bases lay in between. Germline CDR1 SGHTA, CDR2 FQGNSA. The CDR3 runs to 13 residues. CDR3 sequence reads: CASSLQGNQPQHF. Written as DNA, the CDR3 is TGTGCCAGCAGCTTACAGGGTAATCAGCCCCAGCATTTT. The variable domain in full, with the rest retrieved from reference TRBV7-2 and TRBJ1-5, is GAGVSQSPSNKVTEKGKDVELRCDPISGHTALYWYRQSLGQGLEFLIYFQGNSAPDKSGLPSDRFSAERTGGSVSTLTIQRTQQEDSAVYLCASSLQGNQPQHFGDGTRLSIL.

This clone has just a few counts. The chain recombines TRBV7-2 with TRBJ2-1; D is undetermined. The CDR3 is made up of 13 amino acids. Trimming cost V 1 base and J 5 bases, with 6 bases left between them. From germline, CDR1 is SGHTA and CDR2 FQGNSA. The DNA of the CDR3 is TGTGCCAGCAGCTTAGTCCTTAACAATGAGCAGTTCTTC. It yields the protein CASSLVLNNEQFF.

The V and J genes are TRBV30 and TRBJ1-4; D perhaps matches TRBD1 (5 bases). CDR3 size: 13 residues. V was trimmed by 0 bases and J by 8 bases, leaving 10 bases between them. CDR1 is GTSNPN and CDR2 is SVGIG in the germline V gene (reference sequence). As DNA, the CDR3 is TGTGCCTGGAGTGTAGGGGCTGGGGAAAAACTGTTTTTT. Amino acid sequence: CAWSVGAGEKLFF.

The CDR3 DNA is TGCAGCGTTGAGGCCCGGAGCTGGTCCATGAACACTGAAGCTTTCTTT. It specifies CSVEARSWSMNTEAFF. The chain combines TRBV29-1 with TRBJ1-1, with D unresolved. The CDR3 has 16 amino acids. V lost 3 bases and J lost 0, with 17 bases in between. The germline gives CDR1 SQVTM, CDR2 ANQGSEA.

The rearrangement joins TRBV11-2 to TRBJ1-6; D might be TRBD1 (5 bases). This CDR3 spans 12 amino acids. With 5 bases removed from V and 17 bases from J, the gap between germline ends came to 16 bases. Looked up from germline, CDR1 is SGHAT and CDR2 is FQNNGV. CDR3 nucleotide sequence: TGTGCCAGCAGCCAAGGGGTGGGGGTCGTCCACTTT. Its protein is CASSQGVGVVHF.

Turning to this clone: Within the sample, other DNA sequences also encode this same CDR3. The chain recombines TRBV29-1 with TRBJ1-5, with a weak D call TRBD1 (6 bases). The V gene lost 4 bases and the J gene lost 4 bases, with 11 bases spanning the gap. From germline, CDR1 is SQVTM and CDR2 ANQGSEA. This CDR3 has 13 amino acids. CDR3 sequence: CSVGEGGNQPQHF. CDR3 nucleotides: TGCAGCGTTGGGGAGGGGGGGAATCAGCCCCAGCATTTT.

This chain joins TRBV29-1 and TRBJ1-1, with D possibly being TRBD1 (6 bases). V was clipped by 7 bases and J by 1 base, with 13 bases between them. Germline values: CDR1 SQVTM, CDR2 ANQGSEA. This CDR3 has 13 residues. For the CDR3, the DNA is TGCAGCGCCGCCAGGGGTCCGAACACTGAAGCTTTCTTT. Its protein product is CSAARGPNTEAFF.

V and J are TRBV25-1 and TRBJ2-1, with TRBD1 matching 8 bases. Germline lookup yields CDR1 MGHDK and CDR2 SYGVNS. This CDR3 has 14 residues. Trimming at V came to 2 bases and at J to 6 bases, leaving 3 bases not matched to a gene. This chain's CDR3 is CASSEIDRGNEQFF. CDR3 in DNA: TGTGCCAGCAGTGAAATCGACAGGGGCAATGAGCAGTTCTTC.

DNA of the CDR3: TGTGCCACCAGCAGGGCACCGGGACAGGACGTAAACGAGCAGTACTTC. Amino acid sequence: CATSRAPGQDVNEQYF. The J gene is TRBJ2-7, the V gene TRBV15; TRBD1 matches 8 bases. Germline-derived CDR1 and CDR2 are LNHNV and YYDKDF (reference sequence). The junction had 12 bases not matched to a gene; V was cut back by 3 bases and J by 5 bases. The CDR3 loop spans 16 amino acids.

This chain links TRBV2 with TRBJ1-5; the D is unclear. The CDR3 consists of 13 residues. Germline loops: CDR1 SNHLY, CDR2 FYNNEI. The ends were cut back, 5 bases at V and 3 bases at J, with 8 bases in the middle. CDR3 nucleotide sequence: TGTGCCAGCAGTCCAGTGCCCAATCAGCCCCAGCATTTT. Translation gives CASSPVPNQPQHF.

The sample holds one count of this clone. The chain combines TRBV5-6 with TRBJ2-7, with D tentatively TRBD2 (5 bases). The V and J ends lost 4 bases and 7 bases respectively, with 18 bases between them. The CDR3 spans 14 residues. Germline V gene lookup returns CDR1 SGHDT and CDR2 YYEEEE. The CDR3 spells CASSPGLSIGEQYF. CDR3 in DNA: TGTGCCAGCAGCCCCGGACTGTCTATAGGGGAGCAGTACTTC.

The gene calls are TRBV7-8 and TRBJ2-3; no definite D call. The CDR3 consists of 14 residues. Germline CDR1 and CDR2: SGHVS and FQNEAQ. V dropped 1 base and J dropped 8 bases, with 13 bases sitting between them. CDR3 coding DNA: TGTGCCAGCAGCTTAGGGTCAGAGCTTAGTACGCAGTATTTT. Residues: CASSLGSELSTQYF.

The chain joins TRBV5-1 to TRBJ2-1; perhaps TRBD2 as D (5 bases). This CDR3 has 12 amino acids. Per the germline V gene, CDR1 is SGHRS and CDR2 is YFSETQ. With 0 bases removed from V and 10 bases from J, the gap between germline ends came to 8 bases. CDR3 sequence: CASSLAEGEQFF. In nucleotides, the CDR3 is TGCGCCAGCAGCTTGGCCGAGGGAGAGCAGTTCTTC.

This chain joins TRBV6-1 and TRBJ2-7; 9 nucleotides align to TRBD1. Trimming took 2 bases from V and 12 from J; bases not matched to a gene: 14. Germline loops: CDR1 MNHNS, CDR2 SASEGT. The CDR3 extends over 15 amino acids. This CDR3 is CASSEWADRGPTLYF. The CDR3 DNA reads as TGTGCCAGCAGTGAATGGGCGGACAGGGGACCTACCCTGTACTTC.

CDR3 nucleotide sequence: TGCAGCGTTGATGGCCAGGGGGCGGGTGGCTACACCTTC. Its protein product is CSVDGQGAGGYTF. The chain employs TRBV29-1 and TRBJ1-2; TRBD1 agrees at 8 bases. The V segment lost 3 bases and the J segment 7 bases; nucleotides outside the gene matches: 7. From germline, CDR1 is SQVTM and CDR2 ANQGSEA. The CDR3 consists of 13 residues.